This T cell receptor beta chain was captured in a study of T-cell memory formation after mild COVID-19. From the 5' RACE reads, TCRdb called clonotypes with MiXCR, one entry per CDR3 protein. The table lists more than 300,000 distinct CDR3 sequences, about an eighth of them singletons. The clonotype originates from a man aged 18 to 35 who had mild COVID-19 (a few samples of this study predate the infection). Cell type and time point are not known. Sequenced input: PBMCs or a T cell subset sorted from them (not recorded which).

CDR3 DNA: TGTGCCAGCAGCGGAAGGATAGCGGGGGAGAACACCGGGGAGCTGTTTTTT. This translates into CASSGRIAGENTGELFF. J is TRBJ2-2 and V is TRBV4-2; 9 bases agree with TRBD2. J lost 1 base, V lost 5 bases, and 8 bases had no gene match. The CDR3 contains 17 residues. Germline V gene sequence: CDR1 LGHNA, CDR2 YNFKEQ.